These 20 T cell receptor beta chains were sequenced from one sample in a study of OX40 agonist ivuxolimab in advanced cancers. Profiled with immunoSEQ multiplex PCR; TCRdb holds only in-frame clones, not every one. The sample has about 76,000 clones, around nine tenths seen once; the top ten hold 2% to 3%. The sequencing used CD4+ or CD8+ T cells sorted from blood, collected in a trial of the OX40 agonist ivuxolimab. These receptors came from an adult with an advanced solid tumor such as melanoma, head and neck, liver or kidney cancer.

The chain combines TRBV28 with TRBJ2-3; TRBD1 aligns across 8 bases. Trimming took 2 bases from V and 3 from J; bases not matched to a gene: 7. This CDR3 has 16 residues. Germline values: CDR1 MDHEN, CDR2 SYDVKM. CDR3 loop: CASSLPKRQGTDTQYF. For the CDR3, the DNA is TGTGCCAGCAGTTTACCCAAGAGACAGGGGACAGATACGCAGTATTTT.

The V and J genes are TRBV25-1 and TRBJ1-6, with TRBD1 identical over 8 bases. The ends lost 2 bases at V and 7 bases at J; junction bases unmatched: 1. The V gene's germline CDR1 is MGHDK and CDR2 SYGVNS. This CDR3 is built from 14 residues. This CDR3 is CASSENRGNSPLHF. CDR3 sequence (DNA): TGTGCCAGCAGTGAAAACAGGGGGAATTCACCCCTCCACTTT.

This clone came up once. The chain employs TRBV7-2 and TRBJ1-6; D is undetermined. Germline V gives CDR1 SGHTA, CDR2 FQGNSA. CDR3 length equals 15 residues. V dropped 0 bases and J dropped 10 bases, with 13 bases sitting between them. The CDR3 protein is CASSLAWGLSSPLHF. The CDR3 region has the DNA TGTGCCAGCAGCTTAGCGTGGGGTCTTTCCTCACCCCTCCACTTT.

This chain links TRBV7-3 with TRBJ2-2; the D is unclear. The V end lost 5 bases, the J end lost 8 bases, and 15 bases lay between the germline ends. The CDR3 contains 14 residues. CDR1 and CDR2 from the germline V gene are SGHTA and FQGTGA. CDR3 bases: TGTGCCAGCAGCCCCCAGGATCGAGGAGGGGAGCTGTTTTTT. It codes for CASSPQDRGGELFF.

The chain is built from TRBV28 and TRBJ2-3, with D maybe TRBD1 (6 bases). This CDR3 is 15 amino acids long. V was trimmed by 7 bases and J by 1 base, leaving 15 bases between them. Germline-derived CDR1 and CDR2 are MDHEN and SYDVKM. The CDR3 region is CASTPEGEGTDTQYF. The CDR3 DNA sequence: TGTGCCAGCACCCCCGAGGGGGAAGGCACAGATACGCAGTATTTT.

CDR3 nucleotide sequence: TGTGCCAGCAGCTTCCATCTCGATAACTATGGCTACACCTTC. This encodes CASSFHLDNYGYTF. This chain connects TRBV7-2 to TRBJ1-2; D remains ambiguous. This CDR3 has 14 residues. Germline CDR1 SGHTA, CDR2 FQGNSA. Trimming took off 3 bases at V and 1 base at J, with 9 bases between the two ends.

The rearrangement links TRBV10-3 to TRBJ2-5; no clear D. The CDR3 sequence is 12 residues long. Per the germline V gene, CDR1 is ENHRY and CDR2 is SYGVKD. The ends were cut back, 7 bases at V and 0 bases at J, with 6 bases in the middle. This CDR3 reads CAIKSHQETQYF. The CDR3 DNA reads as TGTGCCATCAAAAGCCACCAAGAGACCCAGTACTTC.

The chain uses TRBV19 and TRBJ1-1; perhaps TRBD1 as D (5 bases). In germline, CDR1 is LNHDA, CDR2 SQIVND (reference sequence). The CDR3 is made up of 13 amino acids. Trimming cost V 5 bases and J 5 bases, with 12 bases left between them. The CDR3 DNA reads TGTGCCAGTAGTCCCGGGGGTCGTACTGAAGCTTTCTTT. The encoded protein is CASSPGGRTEAFF.

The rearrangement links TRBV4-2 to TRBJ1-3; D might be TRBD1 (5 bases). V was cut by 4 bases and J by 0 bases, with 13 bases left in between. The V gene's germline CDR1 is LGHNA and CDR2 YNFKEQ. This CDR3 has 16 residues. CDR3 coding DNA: TGTGCCAGCAGCCTTGCCCAGGGTCCCTCTGGAAACACCATATATTTT. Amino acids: CASSLAQGPSGNTIYF.

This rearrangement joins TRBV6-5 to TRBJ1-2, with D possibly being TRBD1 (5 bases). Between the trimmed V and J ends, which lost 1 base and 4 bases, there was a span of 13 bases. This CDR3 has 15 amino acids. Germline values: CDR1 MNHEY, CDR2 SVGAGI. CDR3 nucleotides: TGTGCCAGCAGTTACTTGGGGGGGAATGGCTATGGCTACACCTTC. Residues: CASSYLGGNGYGYTF.

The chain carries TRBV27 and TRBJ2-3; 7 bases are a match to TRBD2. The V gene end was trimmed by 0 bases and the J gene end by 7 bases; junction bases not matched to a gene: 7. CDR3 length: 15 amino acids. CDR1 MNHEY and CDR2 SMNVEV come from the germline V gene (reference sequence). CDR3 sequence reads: CASSLSGGEGYTQYF. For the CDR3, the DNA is TGTGCCAGCAGTTTATCGGGGGGGGAAGGATATACGCAGTATTTT.

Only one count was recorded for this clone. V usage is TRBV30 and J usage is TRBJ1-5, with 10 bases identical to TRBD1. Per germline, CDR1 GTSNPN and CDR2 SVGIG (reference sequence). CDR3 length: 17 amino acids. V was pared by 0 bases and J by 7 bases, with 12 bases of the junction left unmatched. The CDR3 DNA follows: TGTGCCTGGAGTGTACAAGGTAGGACAGGGGGAAGGCAGCCCCAGCATTTT. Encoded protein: CAWSVQGRTGGRQPQHF.

CDR3 bases: TGTGCTAGTGGTTTGATTGGGGGATCAGGTACGCAGTATTTT. Amino acids: CASGLIGGSGTQYF. This chain connects TRBV12-5 to TRBJ2-3; TRBD1 or TRBD2 may be the D gene (5 bases each). The V gene's germline CDR1 is LGHNT and CDR2 FRNRAP. Trimming took off 2 bases at V and 8 bases at J, with 14 bases between the two ends. CDR3 length: 14 residues.

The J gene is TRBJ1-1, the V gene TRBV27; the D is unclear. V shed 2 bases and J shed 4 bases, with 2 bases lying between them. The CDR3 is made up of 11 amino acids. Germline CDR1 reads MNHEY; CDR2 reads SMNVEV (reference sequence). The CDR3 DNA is TGTGCCAGCAGTTTAGGCACTGAAGCTTTCTTT. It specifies CASSLGTEAFF.

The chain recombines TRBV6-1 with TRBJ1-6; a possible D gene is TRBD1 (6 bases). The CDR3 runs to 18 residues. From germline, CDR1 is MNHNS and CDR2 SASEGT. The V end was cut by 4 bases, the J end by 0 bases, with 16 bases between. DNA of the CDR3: TGTGCCAGCAGTGGATTTAGACAGGCCAGCTCCTATAATTCACCCCTCCACTTT. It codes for CASSGFRQASSYNSPLHF.

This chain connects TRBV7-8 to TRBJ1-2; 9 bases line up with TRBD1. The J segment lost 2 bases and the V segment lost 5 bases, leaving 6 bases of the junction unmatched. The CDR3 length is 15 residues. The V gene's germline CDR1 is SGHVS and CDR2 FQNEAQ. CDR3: CASSPRTGANYGYTF. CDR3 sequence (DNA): TGTGCCAGCAGCCCACGGACAGGGGCGAACTATGGCTACACCTTC.

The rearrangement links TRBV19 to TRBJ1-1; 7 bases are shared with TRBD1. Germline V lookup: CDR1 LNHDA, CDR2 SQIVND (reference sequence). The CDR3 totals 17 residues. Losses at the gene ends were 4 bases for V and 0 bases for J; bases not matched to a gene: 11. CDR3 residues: CASSTTLGGRMNTEAFF. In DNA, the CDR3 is TGTGCCAGTAGTACTACTCTAGGGGGCCGTATGAACACTGAAGCTTTCTTT.

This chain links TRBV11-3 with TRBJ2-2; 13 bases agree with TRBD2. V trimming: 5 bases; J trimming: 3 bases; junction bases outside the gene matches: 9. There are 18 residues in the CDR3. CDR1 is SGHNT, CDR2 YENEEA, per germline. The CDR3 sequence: CASSPSSGLAGDTGELFF. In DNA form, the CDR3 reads TGTGCCAGCAGCCCTAGTAGCGGACTAGCGGGGGACACCGGGGAGCTGTTTTTT.

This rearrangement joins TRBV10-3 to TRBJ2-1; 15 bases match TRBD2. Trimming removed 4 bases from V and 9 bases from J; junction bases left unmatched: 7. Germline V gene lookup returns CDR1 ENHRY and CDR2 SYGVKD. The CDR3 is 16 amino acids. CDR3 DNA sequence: TGTGCCATCAGTGTAGGACTAGCGGGGGGGCAGGGTGAGCAGTTCTTC. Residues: CAISVGLAGGQGEQFF.

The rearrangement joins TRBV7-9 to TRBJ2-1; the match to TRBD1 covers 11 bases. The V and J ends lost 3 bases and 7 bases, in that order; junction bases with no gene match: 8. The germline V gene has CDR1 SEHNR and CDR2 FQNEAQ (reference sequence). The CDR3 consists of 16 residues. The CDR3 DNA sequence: TGTGCCAGCAGCTTTGGACAGGGGGCGCTGGGGAATGAGCAGTTCTTC. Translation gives CASSFGQGALGNEQFF.